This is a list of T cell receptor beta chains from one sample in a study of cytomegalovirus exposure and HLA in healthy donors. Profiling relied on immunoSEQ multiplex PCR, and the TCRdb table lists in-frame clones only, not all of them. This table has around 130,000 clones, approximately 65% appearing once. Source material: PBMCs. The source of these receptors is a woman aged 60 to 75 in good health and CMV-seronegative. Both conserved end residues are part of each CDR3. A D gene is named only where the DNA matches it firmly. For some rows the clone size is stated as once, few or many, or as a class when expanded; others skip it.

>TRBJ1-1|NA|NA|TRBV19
CASSIGSVSNTEAFF
TGTGCCAGTAGTATAGGGTCAGTATCGAACACTGAAGCTTTCTTT
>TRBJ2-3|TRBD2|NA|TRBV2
CASSGTSGGANTQYF
TGTGCCAGCAGTGGGACTAGCGGGGGGGCGAATACGCAGTATTTT
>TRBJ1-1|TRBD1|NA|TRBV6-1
CASSLRTGGLTEAFF
TGTGCCAGCAGTCTGCGGACAGGGGGCTTGACTGAAGCTTTCTTT
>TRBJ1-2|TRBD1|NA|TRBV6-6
CASSLDRVTNYGYTF
TGTGCCAGCAGCCTAGACAGGGTAACTAACTATGGCTACACCTTC
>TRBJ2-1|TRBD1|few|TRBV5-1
CASSGGDREHEQFF
TGCGCCAGCAGCGGGGGGGACAGGGAGCATGAGCAGTTCTTC
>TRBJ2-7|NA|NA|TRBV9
CASNVGGGEQYF
TGTGCCAGCAACGTAGGGGGAGGCGAGCAGTACTTC
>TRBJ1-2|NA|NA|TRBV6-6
CASSLVGGGYTF
TGTGCCAGCAGCCTCGTAGGGGGTGGCTACACCTTC
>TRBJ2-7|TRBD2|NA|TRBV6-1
CASSQGNTGTRTYEQYF
TGTGCCAGCAGTCAAGGAAATACCGGGACTAGGACATACGAGCAGTACTTC
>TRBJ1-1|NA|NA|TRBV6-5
CASSGGISEAFF
TGTGCCAGCAGTGGAGGGATATCTGAAGCTTTCTTT
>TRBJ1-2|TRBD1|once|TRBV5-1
CASSLDSRGVGYGYTF
TGCGCCAGCAGCTTGGATTCCAGGGGGGTCGGCTATGGCTACACCTTC
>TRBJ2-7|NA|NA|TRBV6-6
CASRVSINSYEQYF
TGTGCCAGCAGGGTCAGTATAAACTCCTACGAGCAGTACTTC
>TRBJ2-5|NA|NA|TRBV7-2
CASSFLRGSPQTQYF
TGTGCCAGCAGCTTTCTTCGGGGGTCCCCGCAGACCCAGTACTTC
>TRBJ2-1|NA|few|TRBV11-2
CASGGVLTYNEQFF
TGTGCCAGCGGCGGGGTGCTCACCTACAATGAGCAGTTCTTC
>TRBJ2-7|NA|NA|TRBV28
CASNIQGYEQYF
TGTGCCAGCAACATACAGGGATATGAGCAGTACTTC
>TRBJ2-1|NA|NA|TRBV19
CASSILGGIGYNEQFF
TGTGCCAGTAGTATCTTGGGGGGAATAGGTTACAATGAGCAGTTCTTC
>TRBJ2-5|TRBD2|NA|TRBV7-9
CASSLPSGGAETQYF
TGTGCCAGCAGCTTACCTAGCGGGGGGGCAGAGACCCAGTACTTC
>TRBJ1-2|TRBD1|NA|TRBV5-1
CASSLDGQGYGYTF
TGCGCCAGCAGCTTGGACGGACAGGGCTATGGCTACACCTTC
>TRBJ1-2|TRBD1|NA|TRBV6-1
CASSPFQGAGGYTF
TGTGCCAGCAGCCCCTTCCAGGGGGCGGGGGGCTACACCTTC
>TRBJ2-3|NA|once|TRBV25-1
CASSEIGLATQYF
TGTGCCAGCAGTGAGATAGGGCTAGCCACGCAGTATTTT
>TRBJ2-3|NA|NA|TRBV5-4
CASSLTGPPDTQYF
TGTGCCAGCAGCCTTACAGGGCCCCCAGATACGCAGTATTTT
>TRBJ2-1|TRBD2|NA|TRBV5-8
CASSRSLRGASYNEQFF
TGTGCCAGCAGCCGAAGCTTGCGGGGGGCCTCCTACAATGAGCAGTTCTTC
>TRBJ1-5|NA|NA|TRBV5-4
CASSLAGGPDQPQHF
TGTGCCAGCAGCTTGGCCGGGGGGCCCGATCAGCCCCAGCATTTT
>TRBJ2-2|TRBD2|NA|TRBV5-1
CASSSGLAGMDGELFF
TGCGCCAGCAGCTCAGGACTAGCGGGCATGGACGGGGAGCTGTTTTTT
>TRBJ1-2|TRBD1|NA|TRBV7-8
CASSSSGTGGGYTF
TGTGCCAGCAGCTCCTCGGGGACAGGAGGTGGCTACACCTTC
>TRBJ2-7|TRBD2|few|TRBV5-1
CASSPREGPYEQYF
TGCGCCAGCAGCCCCCGGGAGGGCCCCTACGAGCAGTACTTC
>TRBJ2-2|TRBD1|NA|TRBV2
CASRPTGTGELFF
TGTGCCAGCCGCCCGACAGGGACCGGGGAGCTGTTTTTT
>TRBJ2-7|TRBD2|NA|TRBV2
CASSEGPGLSGGYEQYF
TGTGCCAGCAGTGAAGGGCCTGGCCTGAGCGGGGGGTACGAGCAGTACTTC
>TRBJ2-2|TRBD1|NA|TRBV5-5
CASSPTGGLGTGELFF
TGTGCCAGCAGCCCGACAGGGGGCCTTGGCACCGGGGAGCTGTTTTTT
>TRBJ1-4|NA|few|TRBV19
CAHVWGREKLFF
TGTGCCCACGTTTGGGGCCGGGAAAAACTGTTTTTT
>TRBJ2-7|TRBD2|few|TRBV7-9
CASSLSGEVGEQYF
TGTGCCAGCAGCTTAAGCGGGGAGGTAGGCGAGCAGTACTTC
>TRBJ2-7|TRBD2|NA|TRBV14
CASSQDWTRSYEQYF
TGTGCCAGCAGCCAAGATTGGACTAGGAGCTACGAGCAGTACTTC
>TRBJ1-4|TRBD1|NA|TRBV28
CASSPRPDRGLKLFF
TGTGCCAGCAGTCCACGCCCGGACAGGGGGTTAAAACTGTTTTTT
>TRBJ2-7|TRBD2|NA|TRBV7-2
CASSPFSGLAGAEQYF
TGTGCCAGCAGCCCTTTCTCGGGACTAGCGGGGGCCGAGCAGTACTTC
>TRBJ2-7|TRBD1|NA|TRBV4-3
CASSQRRQGATNFDYEQYF
TGCGCCAGCAGTCAAAGAAGGCAGGGGGCCACCAACTTCGATTACGAGCAGTACTTC
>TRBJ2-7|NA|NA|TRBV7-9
CASSSRTLPYEQYF
TGTGCCAGCAGCTCCCGGACTTTGCCTTACGAGCAGTACTTC
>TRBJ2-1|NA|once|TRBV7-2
CASSLGPREQFF
TGTGCCAGCAGCTTAGGTCCTAGGGAGCAGTTCTTC
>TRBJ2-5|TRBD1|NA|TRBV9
CASSADRGRETQYF
TGTGCCAGCAGCGCAGACAGGGGGCGAGAGACCCAGTACTTC
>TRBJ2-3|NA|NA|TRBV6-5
CASSYGASARTDTQYF
TGTGCCAGCAGTTACGGGGCTAGCGCCAGGACGGATACGCAGTATTTT
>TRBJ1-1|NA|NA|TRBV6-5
CASRLRVMNTEAFF
TGTGCCAGCAGATTGCGGGTTATGAACACTGAAGCTTTCTTT
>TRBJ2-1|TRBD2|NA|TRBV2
CASSGFVGTSGSNEQFF
TGTGCCAGCAGTGGGTTCGTTGGGACTAGCGGGAGTAATGAGCAGTTCTTC
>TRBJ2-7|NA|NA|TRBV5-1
CASSSGLFAYEQYF
TGCGCCAGCAGCTCAGGACTGTTCGCATACGAGCAGTACTTC
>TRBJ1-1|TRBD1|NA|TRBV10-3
CAITLGQGNTEAFF
TGTGCCATCACCCTGGGACAGGGGAACACTGAAGCTTTCTTT
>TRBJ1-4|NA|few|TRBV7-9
CASSAQLSGTNEKLFF
TGTGCCAGCAGCGCCCAGCTCTCAGGGACTAATGAAAAACTGTTTTTT
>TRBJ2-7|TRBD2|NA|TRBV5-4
CASSGPGSGSPYEQYF
TGTGCCAGCAGCGGCCCTGGGAGCGGGAGTCCCTACGAGCAGTACTTC
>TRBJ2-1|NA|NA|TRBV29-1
CSAADLSNEQFF
TGCAGCGCCGCGGACTTGAGCAATGAGCAGTTCTTC
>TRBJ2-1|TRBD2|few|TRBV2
CASKGGLAGYNEQFF
TGTGCCAGCAAGGGTGGACTAGCGGGGTACAATGAGCAGTTCTTC
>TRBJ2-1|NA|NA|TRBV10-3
CAINSEQFF
TGTGCCATCAACAGCGAGCAGTTCTTC
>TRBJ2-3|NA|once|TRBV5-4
CASSSGAGTDTQYF
TGTGCCAGCAGCTCAGGGGCGGGCACAGATACGCAGTATTTT
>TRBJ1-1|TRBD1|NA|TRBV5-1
CASSLGTGGNTEAFF
TGCGCCAGCAGCTTGGGGACAGGGGGGAACACTGAAGCTTTCTTT
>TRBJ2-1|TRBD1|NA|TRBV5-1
CASSSGTDSYNEQFF
TGCGCCAGCAGCTCTGGGACAGATAGTTACAATGAGCAGTTCTTC
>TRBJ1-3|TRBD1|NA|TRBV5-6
CASSPRYRGLSGNTIYF
TGTGCCAGCAGCCCCAGGTACAGGGGCCTCTCTGGAAACACCATATATTTT
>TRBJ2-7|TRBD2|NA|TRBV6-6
CASSLAGGDEQYF
TGTGCCAGCAGTCTCGCGGGGGGCGACGAGCAGTACTTC
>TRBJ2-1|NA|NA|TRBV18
CASSPPWRSSYNEQFF
TGTGCCAGCTCACCACCGTGGCGGAGCTCCTACAATGAGCAGTTCTTC
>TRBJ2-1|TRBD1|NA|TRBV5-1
CASSPSGQGGNEQFF
TGCGCCAGCAGCCCCTCGGGACAGGGAGGCAATGAGCAGTTCTTC
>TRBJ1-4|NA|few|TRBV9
CASTTPQGGSEKLFF
TGTGCCAGCACCACACCCCAGGGCGGGAGTGAAAAACTGTTTTTT
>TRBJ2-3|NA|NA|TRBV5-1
CASSWRAADTQYF
TGCGCCAGCAGCTGGCGGGCCGCTGATACGCAGTATTTT